The TCR beta chain under discussion was sequenced for a study of T cells in localized non-small cell lung cancer. Points from the study as a whole: It was uninvolved adjacent lung that showed the highest T cell clonality, exceeding tumor. Adjacent lung was found to contain a median approximately 50 of the top 100 tumor clones. One tumor region alone was sequenced, and heterogeneity therefore remains possible.

Assay: immunoSEQ multiplex PCR; the TCRdb copy retains only in-frame clones and omits some. The data show over 3,500 clones, roughly 29% seen once. Note on this clone: Its cognate antigen is unknown.

Sample: lung tumor tissue, taken before any cancer treatment. The sequence was obtained from a male donor older than 55 with stage III lung adenocarcinoma.

The CDR3 loop reads CASSQQGSTDTQYF. The CDR3 DNA reads as TGTGCCAGCAGCCAGCAGGGTAGCACAGATACGCAGTATTTT. The V and J genes are TRBV14 and TRBJ2-3, with D maybe TRBD1 (5 bases). Germline V lookup: CDR1 SGHDN, CDR2 FVKESK. There are 14 residues in the CDR3. V lost 3 bases and J lost 0, with 7 bases in between.